These 24 T cell receptor beta chains came from one sample sequenced in a study of T cells in Graves' hyperthyroidism and ophthalmopathy. Authors of the study amplified TCR beta CDR3 regions from RNA transcripts. An initial round of RT-PCR targeting the TCR CDR3 relied on the HTBI primer set. TCRdb reprocessed the multiplex PCR reads with MiXCR, giving one entry per CDR3 protein. This table holds hundreds of thousands of distinct CDR3 sequences, 25% found once. The material sequenced was blood. These receptors all come from a man aged 45 to 65 with Graves' hyperthyroidism.

There are many counts of this clonotype. This chain connects TRBV11-3 to TRBJ2-7, with 8 bases identical to TRBD1. Germline values: CDR1 SGHNT, CDR2 YENEEA. V trimming: 5 bases; J trimming: 3 bases; junction bases outside the gene matches: 3. The CDR3 has 13 amino acids. The DNA for the CDR3 is TGTGCCAGCAGCCCAACAGGGGGCTACGAGCAGTACTTC. It yields the protein CASSPTGGYEQYF.

This clonotype was picked up many times. The chain carries TRBV11-3 and TRBJ2-1; possible D gene TRBD2, 6 bases. The CDR3 runs to 12 residues. CDR1 SGHNT and CDR2 YENEEA come from the germline V gene. Trimming cost V 3 bases and J 7 bases, with 7 bases left between them. The CDR3 spells CASSFSGNEQFF. The CDR3 DNA follows: TGTGCCAGCAGCTTTAGCGGAAATGAGCAGTTCTTC.

This clonotype was counted only a few times. The rearrangement links TRBV5-6 to TRBJ1-2; tentative D call: TRBD1 (6 bases). CDR3 size: 14 residues. The germline V gene has CDR1 SGHDT and CDR2 YYEEEE. The V gene lost 4 bases and the J gene lost 4 bases, with 14 bases spanning the gap. The CDR3 DNA follows: TGTGCCAGCAGCCCGACGGGACATCTCTATGGCTACACCTTC. Protein: CASSPTGHLYGYTF.

The V call is TRBV4-1, the J call TRBJ2-7; D may be TRBD1 (5 bases). The V gene lost 0 bases and the J gene lost 0 bases, with 12 bases spanning the gap. The V gene's germline CDR1 is MGHRA and CDR2 YSYEKL. There are 16 residues in the CDR3. CDR3 bases: TGCGCCAGCAGCCAAGAAGGCACAGGACACTCCTACGAGCAGTACTTC. This sequence encodes CASSQEGTGHSYEQYF.

This clonotype was recorded at least ten times. V is TRBV19 and J is TRBJ1-1, with 7 positions matching TRBD1. This CDR3 is 15 amino acids long. V lost 7 bases, J lost 10 bases, and 18 bases stayed unmatched. The germline gives CDR1 LNHDA, CDR2 SQIVND (reference sequence). CDR3 bases: TGTGCCAGTACCATTAAACGGGACAGCCCCCTTGGAGCTTTCTTT. This gives the protein CASTIKRDSPLGAFF.

This sequence joins TRBV7-2 and TRBJ1-4, with a tentative D call TRBD1 (6 bases). CDR1 is SGHTA, CDR2 FQGNSA, per germline. There are 17 residues in the CDR3. Trimming left V 5 bases short and J 3 bases short, with 19 bases between. CDR3 residues: CASSLRVGTPSNEKLFF. The CDR3 nucleotides are TGTGCCAGCAGCCTCCGAGTAGGGACACCATCTAATGAAAAACTGTTTTTT.

This clonotype was counted only a few times. V usage is TRBV6-1 and J usage is TRBJ2-5, with TRBD2 matching over 9 bases. V lost 6 bases and J lost 5; bases outside the gene matches: 10. CDR1 is MNHNS and CDR2 is SASEGT in the germline V gene. CDR3 length: 15 amino acids. The CDR3 sequence: CASSQLSGSGETQYF. CDR3 nucleotides: TGTGCCAGCAGCCAACTTAGCGGGAGTGGGGAGACCCAGTACTTC.

The gene calls are TRBV11-2 and TRBJ2-3; D not resolved. V lost 2 bases and J lost 10, with 10 bases in between. This CDR3 region has 12 residues. The germline gives CDR1 SGHAT, CDR2 FQNNGV. The CDR3 sequence is CASSLIVDAQYF. The CDR3 region has the DNA TGTGCCAGCAGCTTAATCGTGGATGCGCAGTATTTT.

V usage is TRBV7-2 and J usage is TRBJ2-7; 7 bases align to TRBD1. The CDR3 consists of 14 residues. J gave up 0 bases and V 5 bases, and 4 bases lay outside the gene matches. Germline V CDR1 and CDR2: SGHTA, FQGNSA. The CDR3 region is CASSPDRYSYEQYF. Here the CDR3 DNA reads TGTGCCAGCAGCCCGGACAGGTACTCCTACGAGCAGTACTTC.

This rearrangement joins TRBV5-4 to TRBJ2-5, with D possibly matching TRBD1 (5 bases). CDR1 and CDR2 from the germline V gene are SGHNT and YYREEE (reference sequence). The V gene lost 3 bases and the J gene lost 5 bases, with 14 bases spanning the gap. CDR3 length equals 14 residues. DNA of the CDR3: TGTGCCAGCAGCTCACCATGGGGCGCGGAGACCCAGTACTTC. This encodes CASSSPWGAETQYF.

For this clonotype: At one end the junction does not follow the germline gene, possibly because of a read error. The chain joins TRBV7-6 to TRBJ2-7, with TRBD2 matching 8 bases. The CDR3 length is 14 residues. The germline gives CDR1 SGHVS, CDR2 FNYEAQ. This CDR3 reads CASGFSGIAYEQYF. CDR3 in DNA: TGTGCCAGCGGCTTTAGCGGGATTGCCTACGAGCAGTACTTC. Together with reference TRBV7-6 and TRBJ2-7, the CDR3 gives the full variable domain: GAGVSQSPRYKVTKRGQDVALRCDPISGHVSLYWYRQALGQGPEFLTYFNYEAQQDKSGLPNDRFSAERPEGSISTLTIQRTEQRDSAMYRCASGFSGIAYEQYFGPGTRLTVT.

This clonotype was detected a few times. Written as DNA, the CDR3 is TGTGCCAGCAGCTTAGCGGGGACAGAGCGTGAAAAACTGTTTTTT. This encodes CASSLAGTEREKLFF. This rearrangement joins TRBV7-6 to TRBJ1-4, with 7 bases lining up with TRBD1. The CDR3 is 15 amino acids. J gave up 7 bases and V 0 bases, and 5 bases lay outside the gene matches. In germline, CDR1 is SGHVS, CDR2 FNYEAQ.

At least ten counts were recorded for this clonotype. This sequence joins TRBV3-1 and TRBJ2-1; no clear D. CDR1 and CDR2 (germline): LGHDT, YNNKEL (reference sequence). This CDR3 contains 13 residues. V was clipped by 1 base and J by 6 bases, with 7 bases between them. CDR3 in amino acids: CASSQGPFNEQFF. The DNA for the CDR3 is TGTGCCAGCAGCCAAGGGCCTTTCAATGAGCAGTTCTTC.

In regard to this clonotype: A much larger clone is a single base away; this may be a read error. The rearrangement joins TRBV28 to TRBJ2-7, with 15 bases lining up with TRBD2. From germline, CDR1 is MDHEN and CDR2 SYDVKM. This CDR3 contains 17 residues. CDR3: CANSFSPGTSGRNEQYF. CDR3 sequence (DNA): TGTGCCAACAGTTTCTCCCCAGGGACTAGCGGGAGGAACGAGCAGTACTTC.

The V and J genes are TRBV7-3 and TRBJ2-1; 8 positions agree with TRBD2. There are 12 residues in the CDR3. CDR1 is SGHTA and CDR2 is FQGTGA in the germline V gene. Unmatched junction bases numbered 7, after V lost 2 bases and J lost 16 bases. The CDR3 loop reads CASSLEGTRHFF. CDR3 DNA sequence: TGTGCCAGCAGCTTAGAAGGGACTAGGCATTTCTTC.

The V and J genes are TRBV28 and TRBJ1-5; the D is unclear. Germline V lookup: CDR1 MDHEN, CDR2 SYDVKM. This CDR3 has 13 amino acids. The germline V and J ends were trimmed by 4 bases and 4 bases, with 8 bases remaining between them. This chain's CDR3 is CASSSKRNQPQHF. CDR3 nucleotides: TGTGCCAGCAGTTCAAAGAGGAATCAGCCCCAGCATTTT.

The V gene is TRBV20-1, the J gene TRBJ1-5; the D gene is possibly TRBD1 (5 bases). Germline assignment: CDR1 DFQATT and CDR2 SNEGSKA (reference sequence). V was trimmed by 3 bases and J by 6 bases, leaving 9 bases between them. This CDR3 region has 12 residues. The CDR3 protein is CSASGAGQPQHF. DNA of the CDR3: TGCAGTGCTAGCGGGGCAGGTCAGCCCCAGCATTTT.

Ten or more counts support this clonotype. The V call is TRBV7-2, the J call TRBJ1-1; D is perhaps TRBD1 (5 bases). This CDR3 region has 13 residues. V was cut by 4 bases and J by 10 bases, with 16 bases left in between. CDR1 and CDR2 (germline): SGHTA, FQGNSA. This chain's CDR3 is CASSSGSAGRAFF. The DNA of the CDR3 is TGTGCCAGCAGCTCCGGATCAGCAGGGCGAGCTTTCTTT.

V usage is TRBV6-1 and J usage is TRBJ1-2; TRBD1 is a possible D gene (5 bases). The CDR3 length is 17 residues. The germline CDR1 and CDR2 sequences are MNHNS and SASEGT. V lost 6 bases, J lost 9 bases, and 29 bases lay in between. The CDR3: CASRITTSGRTPSSYTF. The DNA of the CDR3 is TGTGCCAGCAGAATCACAACTTCGGGACGGACTCCCTCTAGCTACACCTTC.

This clonotype was seen repeatedly, ten times or more. The chain employs TRBV11-1 and TRBJ2-7; maybe TRBD2 (6 bases). Germline-derived CDR1 and CDR2 are SGHAT and FQDESV (reference sequence). This CDR3 has 15 residues. V dropped 0 bases and J dropped 7 bases, with 16 bases sitting between them. For the CDR3, the DNA is TGTGCCAGCAGCTTAGCGGAGGGTGGCCCGCGGGAGCAGTACTTC. This encodes CASSLAEGGPREQYF.

The CDR3 region has the DNA TGTGCCAGCAGTTACTCCCGGGGAGATGAAAAACTGTTTTTT. Its protein is CASSYSRGDEKLFF. The chain carries TRBV6-5 and TRBJ1-4; no definite D call. CDR1 is MNHEY and CDR2 is SVGAGI in the germline V gene. The CDR3 runs 14 residues. The ends were cut back, 0 bases at V and 6 bases at J, with 8 bases in the middle.

This rearrangement joins TRBV6-1 to TRBJ2-2, with 9 nucleotides matching TRBD1. CDR1 MNHNS and CDR2 SASEGT come from the germline V gene. V lost 9 bases to trimming and J lost 3 bases; unmatched junction nucleotides: 2. CDR3 length: 13 residues. The CDR3 loop is CASRTGDTGELFF. The CDR3, as DNA: TGTGCCAGTCGGACAGGGGACACCGGGGAGCTGTTTTTT.

V gene TRBV11-2 combines with J gene TRBJ2-1, with 8 bases lining up with TRBD2. This CDR3 spans 18 amino acids. The J segment lost 0 bases and the V segment lost 1 base, leaving 8 bases of the junction unmatched. Germline V gene data show CDR1 as SGHAT and CDR2 as FQNNGV. CDR3: CASSLAPAGTSSYNEQFF. The CDR3 nucleotides read TGTGCCAGCAGCTTAGCCCCCGCCGGGACTAGCTCCTACAATGAGCAGTTCTTC.

The table lists this clonotype with many counts. The chain links TRBV28 to TRBJ2-3; tentatively, D is TRBD1 (5 bases). This CDR3 is 13 amino acids long. Germline V gene lookup returns CDR1 MDHEN and CDR2 SYDVKM. Trimming removed 2 bases from V and 6 bases from J, with 9 bases in between. The CDR3 protein is CASSLQGKDTQYF. The CDR3 nucleotides are TGTGCCAGCAGTTTACAGGGAAAGGATACGCAGTATTTT.